The rows below give T cell receptor beta chains drawn from one sample of a study of cytomegalovirus exposure and HLA in healthy donors. Using immunoSEQ multiplex PCR, the repertoire was profiled, and TCRdb retains in-frame clones only, with some absent. Altogether more than 95,000 clones are present, 55% to 75% being singletons, with the ten largest covering 3% to 4%. The sample was PBMCs. Source of these receptors: a man aged 25-45 years in good health and CMV-seronegative. Both conserved end residues are part of each CDR3. The order of the fields is clone size, J gene, D gene, V gene, CDR3 DNA, CDR3 protein. A D gene is named only where the DNA matches it firmly. A clone size is listed for some rows: how often the clone was seen (once, few, many), or a class if it is expanded.

NA,TRBJ2-7,NA,TRBV2,TGTGCCAGCAGTGAATTAACAGGGGAGGTGTGGGAGCAGTACTTC,CASSELTGEVWEQYF
NA,TRBJ1-5,NA,TRBV19,TGTGCCAGTAGTATATCGGGGGGGGGCAATCAGCCCCAGCATTTT,CASSISGGGNQPQHF
NA,TRBJ2-3,TRBD1,TRBV5-1,TGCGCCAGCAGCTGGACAGGGCTAAGCACAGATACGCAGTATTTT,CASSWTGLSTDTQYF
once,TRBJ2-2,NA,TRBV4-3,TGCGCCAGCAGCCAAGATAGAGAGGGGGCCGGGGAGCTGTTTTTT,CASSQDREGAGELFF
once,TRBJ1-1,NA,TRBV7-9,TGTTCCAGCAGCTCCCCATCAGGGGCCGTCAGGAAAAGGAACACTGAAGCTTTCTTT,CSSSSPSGAVRKRNTEAFF
NA,TRBJ2-7,TRBD2,TRBV28,TGTGCCAGCAGTTTAGCGGGGGGGGAGCCTTCGGTCGAGCAGTACTTC,CASSLAGGEPSVEQYF
few,TRBJ2-1,TRBD2,TRBV7-2,TGTGCCAGCAGCTTAGATGGTGGCGGGGGGCCCTACAATGAGCAGTTCTTC,CASSLDGGGGPYNEQFF
NA,TRBJ2-5,NA,TRBV2,TGTGCCAGCAGTGTGGCAGTACAAGAGACCCAGTACTTC,CASSVAVQETQYF
NA,TRBJ1-3,NA,TRBV11-2,TGTGCCAGCAGCTTATATCAGGGAGGCTTTGGAAACACCATATATTTT,CASSLYQGGFGNTIYF
NA,TRBJ2-1,NA,TRBV6-6,TGTGCCAGCAGCTCCCGCGCAGGGGGGAATGAGCAGTTCTTC,CASSSRAGGNEQFF
NA,TRBJ2-2,NA,TRBV7-7,TGTGCCAGCAGCCAAACATCCACCGGGGAGCTGTTTTTT,CASSQTSTGELFF
NA,TRBJ2-5,NA,TRBV2,TGTGCCAGCAGTCAACAACTAGCACAGCCGACCCAGTACTTC,CASSQQLAQPTQYF
once,TRBJ2-1,NA,TRBV11-2,TGTGCCAGCAGCCCCCAAGGCACAGGGACCTACAATGAGCAGTTCTTC,CASSPQGTGTYNEQFF
NA,TRBJ2-5,TRBD1,TRBV4-1,TGCGCCAGCAGCCAAGTGGGACAGGGGATGGAGACCCAGTACTTC,CASSQVGQGMETQYF
NA,TRBJ2-3,NA,TRBV10-1,TGCGCCAGCAGTGATGAGATTAGCACAGATACGCAGTATTTT,CASSDEISTDTQYF